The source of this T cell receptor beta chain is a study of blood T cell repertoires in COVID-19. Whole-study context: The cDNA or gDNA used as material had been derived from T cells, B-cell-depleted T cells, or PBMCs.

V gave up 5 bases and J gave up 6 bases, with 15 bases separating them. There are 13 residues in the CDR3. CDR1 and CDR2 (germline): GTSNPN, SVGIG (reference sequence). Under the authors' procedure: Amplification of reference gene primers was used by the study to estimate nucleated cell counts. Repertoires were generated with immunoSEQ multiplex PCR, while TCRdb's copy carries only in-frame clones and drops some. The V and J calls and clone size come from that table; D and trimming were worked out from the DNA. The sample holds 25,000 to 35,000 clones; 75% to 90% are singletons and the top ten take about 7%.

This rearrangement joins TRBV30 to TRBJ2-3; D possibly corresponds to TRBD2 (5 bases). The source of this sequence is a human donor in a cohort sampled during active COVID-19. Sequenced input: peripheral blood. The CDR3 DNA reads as TGTGCCTGGTCGAGCGGTTCCGGGGATACGCAGTATTTT. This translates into CAWSSGSGDTQYF.